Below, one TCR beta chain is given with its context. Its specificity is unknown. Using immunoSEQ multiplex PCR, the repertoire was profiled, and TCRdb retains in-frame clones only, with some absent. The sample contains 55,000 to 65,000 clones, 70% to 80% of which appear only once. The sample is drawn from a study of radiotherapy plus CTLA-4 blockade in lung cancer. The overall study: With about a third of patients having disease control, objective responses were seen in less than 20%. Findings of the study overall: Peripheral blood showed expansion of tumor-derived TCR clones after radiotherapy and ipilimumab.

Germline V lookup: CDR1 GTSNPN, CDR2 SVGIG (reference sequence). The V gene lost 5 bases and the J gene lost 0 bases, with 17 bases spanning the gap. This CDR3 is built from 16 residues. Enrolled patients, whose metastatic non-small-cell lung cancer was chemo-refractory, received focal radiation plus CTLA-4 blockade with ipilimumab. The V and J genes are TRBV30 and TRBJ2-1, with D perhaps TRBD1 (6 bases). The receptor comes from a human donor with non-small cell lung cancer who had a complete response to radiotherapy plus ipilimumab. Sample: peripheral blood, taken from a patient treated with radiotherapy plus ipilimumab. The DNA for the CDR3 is TGTGCCTGGGGTCGAGGACAGCCGAGCTCCTACAATGAGCAGTTCTTC. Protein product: CAWGRGQPSSYNEQFF.